A single sample is the source of the 5 T cell receptor beta chains below, sequenced in a study of blood T cell repertoires in acute mononucleosis. The assay was immunoSEQ multiplex PCR, and TCRdb's table has in-frame clones only and misses some. The data show 7,000 to 9,000 clones, 20% to 30% seen once. The time point was: acute infectious mononucleosis, at clinical presentation within 2 weeks of symptom onset (visit 1). The sequences come from EBV YVL epitope tetramer+ CD8+ T cells sorted from PBMCs, collected during acute infectious mononucleosis. This sample's subset: CD8 T cells binding a tetramer with EBV BRLF1 109-117 peptide (YVL-BR). Receptors originate from a woman aged 18-29 years with infectious mononucleosis caused by EBV.

This clone has more than one count but fewer than ten. The chain recombines TRBV21-1 with TRBJ2-1; the D segment call TRBD2 is taken from the table without a DNA check. TRBV21-1 is annotated as a pseudogene. The CDR3 contains 11 residues. DNA for the CDR3: TGTGCCAGCAGTAATTACAATGAGCAGTTCTTC. It codes for CASSNYNEQFF.

Many counts were recorded for this clone. The V call is TRBV27, the J call TRBJ2-7, with D possibly called TRBD1 or TRBD2 (7 bases each). Looked up from germline, CDR1 is MNHEY and CDR2 is SMNVEV (reference sequence). This CDR3 spans 14 amino acids. V lost 10 bases to trimming and J lost 2 bases, with 18 bases between them. The CDR3 protein is CAIRGGRTTYEQYF. The CDR3 nucleotides are TGTGCCATCAGGGGGGGACGGACGACCTACGAGCAGTACTTC.

Comment on this clone: A far larger clone lies a single base away; this is likely a read error. Other DNA sequences in this specimen translate into the identical CDR3. This chain links TRBV29-1 with TRBJ2-7; D is unclear. The V gene lost 4 bases and the J gene lost 6 bases, with 16 bases spanning the gap. This CDR3 is built from 13 residues. Germline values: CDR1 SQVTM, CDR2 ANQGSEA. CDR3 in amino acids: CSVGVDTGSEQYF. DNA for the CDR3: TGCAGCGTTGGAGTTGACACCGGCAGCGAGCAGTACTTC.

A note on this clone: The junction shows a germline mismatch at one end, possibly a read error. The chain uses TRBV4-1 and TRBJ2-7; TRBD1 agrees at 10 bases. In germline, CDR1 is MGHRA, CDR2 YSYEKL. The CDR3 has 14 amino acids. CDR3 sequence reads: CASSSGQGGYEQYF. DNA for the CDR3: TGTGCCAGCAGCAGTGGACAGGGGGGCTACGAGCAGTACTTC.

This clone was recorded many times. V is TRBV7-3 and J is TRBJ2-1, with D unclear. Per germline, CDR1 SGHTA and CDR2 FQGTGA. V was clipped by 3 bases and J by 7 bases, with 10 bases between them. The CDR3 contains 13 residues. This CDR3 reads CASSLALQNEQFF. CDR3 sequence (DNA): TGTGCCAGCAGCTTGGCCCTTCAAAATGAGCAGTTCTTC.